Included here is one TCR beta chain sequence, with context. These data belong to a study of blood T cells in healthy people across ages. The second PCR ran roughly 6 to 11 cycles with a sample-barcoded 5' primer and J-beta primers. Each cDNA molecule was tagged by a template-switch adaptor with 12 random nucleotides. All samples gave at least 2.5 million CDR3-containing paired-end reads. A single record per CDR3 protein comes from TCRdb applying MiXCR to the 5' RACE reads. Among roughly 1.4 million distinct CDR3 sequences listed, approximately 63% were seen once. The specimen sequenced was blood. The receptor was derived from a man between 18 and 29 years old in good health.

The DNA of the CDR3 is TGCGCCAGCAGCTGGGACGGACAAAATGAAAAACTGTTTTTT. Translation: CASSWDGQNEKLFF. V and J are TRBV5-1 and TRBJ1-4; D is perhaps TRBD1 (5 bases). With 3 bases removed from V and 5 bases from J, the gap between germline ends came to 11 bases. CDR1 is SGHRS and CDR2 is YFSETQ in the germline V gene. The CDR3 runs to 14 residues. Combining the CDR3 with reference TRBV5-1 and TRBJ1-4 gives the whole variable domain KAGVTQTPRYLIKTRGQQVTLSCSPISGHRSVSWYQQTPGQGLQFLFEYFSETQRNKGNFPGRFSGRQFSNSRSEMNVSTLELGDSALYLCASSWDGQNEKLFFGSGTQLSVL.